The 16 T cell receptor beta chains reported below all come from one sample, sequenced in a study of T-cell reconstitution after alpha-beta-depleted transplantation in children. The TCRbeta library was prepared with unique molecular identifiers. TCRdb re-called the PCR reads through MiXCR, storing one row per CDR3 protein. Here the sample spans some 450,000 distinct CDR3 sequences, around two fifths being singletons. The source was PBMCs, collected before TCRalphabeta/CD19-depleted stem cell transplant. The receptors were sampled from a girl aged 2 to 10 with aplastic anemia, due to receive a stem cell transplant.

This clonotype was counted between two and nine times. The genes are TRBV29-1 and TRBJ1-2, with a possible D match to TRBD1 (5 bases). The CDR3 has 14 residues. Looked up from germline, CDR1 is SQVTM and CDR2 is ANQGSEA. V dropped 8 bases and J dropped 0 bases, with 16 bases sitting between them. CDR3 DNA: TGCAGCTCAGAAGGGGTCCTCTCTAACTATGGCTACACCTTC. As protein: CSSEGVLSNYGYTF.

This clonotype was observed a few times. The CDR3 here is CAISLGRIRGGEQYF. CDR3 nucleotides: TGTGCCATCAGTCTTGGACGGATTCGCGGGGGGGAGCAGTACTTC. The J gene is TRBJ2-7, the V gene TRBV10-3, with 8 bases aligning to TRBD2. V was pared by 5 bases and J by 7 bases, with 13 bases of the junction left unmatched. CDR1 is ENHRY, CDR2 SYGVKD, per germline. This CDR3 region has 15 residues.

This clonotype was seen at least ten times. The chain employs TRBV7-3 and TRBJ2-1; 12 bases are a match to TRBD2. Germline V CDR1 and CDR2: SGHTA, FQGTGA. The CDR3 has 15 residues. Losses at the gene ends were 4 bases for V and 5 bases for J; bases not matched to a gene: 3. The CDR3 nucleotides are TGTGCCAGCAGCTCTGGACTAGCGGGACACAATGAGCAGTTCTTC. It is translated as CASSSGLAGHNEQFF.

In this sample, this clonotype turned up a few times. The gene calls are TRBV13 and TRBJ1-1; TRBD1 might be the D (6 bases). Germline V lookup: CDR1 PRHDT, CDR2 FYEKMQ (reference sequence). The V end was cut by 5 bases, the J end by 0 bases, with 19 bases between. The CDR3 sequence is 17 residues long. CDR3 sequence reads: CASSPYVGGRMNTEAFF. The CDR3 nucleotides read TGTGCCAGCAGCCCTTACGTGGGGGGGCGGATGAACACTGAAGCTTTCTTT.

This clonotype was recorded at least ten times. The chain is built from TRBV28 and TRBJ2-3; either TRBD1 or TRBD2 may fit D (6 bases each). Between the trimmed V and J ends, which lost 3 bases and 4 bases, there was a span of 26 bases. Looked up from germline, CDR1 is MDHEN and CDR2 is SYDVKM. The CDR3 is 19 amino acids. CDR3 residues: CASSFTLLVYGGGSDTQYF. As DNA, the CDR3 is TGTGCCAGCAGTTTCACTCTACTTGTCTACGGGGGCGGGTCAGATACGCAGTATTTT.

The gene calls are TRBV7-9 and TRBJ2-7; TRBD1 matches 10 bases. The CDR3 consists of 16 residues. Germline V gene sequence: CDR1 SEHNR, CDR2 FQNEAQ (reference sequence). The V and J ends lost 1 base and 1 base, in that order; junction bases with no gene match: 4. CDR3 sequence (DNA): TGTGCCAGCAGCTTAGAAGGACAGGGGGGATCCTACGAGCAGTACTTC. This translates into CASSLEGQGGSYEQYF.

This clonotype was seen repeatedly, ten times or more. The rearrangement joins TRBV12-3 or TRBV12-4 to TRBJ1-6; no definite D call. CDR3 size: 15 residues. Deletions cut 2 bases from V and 3 bases from J, with 8 bases between. CDR3 DNA: TGTGCCAGCAGTTTACGGCAGATCTATAATTCACCCCTCCACTTT. Protein sequence: CASSLRQIYNSPLHF.

This clonotype was detected a few times. The chain uses TRBV29-1 and TRBJ2-1; D perhaps matches TRBD1 (6 bases). CDR3 length: 17 residues. Germline V gene data show CDR1 as SQVTM and CDR2 as ANQGSEA. Trimming took off 6 bases at V and 0 bases at J, with 21 bases between the two ends. The CDR3 spells CSVKGLRDTVSYNEQFF. The CDR3 DNA follows: TGCAGCGTCAAGGGCCTTAGGGACACCGTCTCCTACAATGAGCAGTTCTTC.

This clonotype was found many times. The gene calls are TRBV29-1 and TRBJ2-7; tentative D call: TRBD1 (5 bases). There are 12 residues in the CDR3. Germline assignment: CDR1 SQVTM and CDR2 ANQGSEA. The ends were cut back, 3 bases at V and 5 bases at J, with 11 bases in the middle. The CDR3 here is CSVELIGDEQYF. The CDR3 nucleotides are TGCAGCGTTGAGCTTATAGGGGACGAGCAGTACTTC.

The chain carries TRBV5-1 and TRBJ1-1; D may be TRBD1 (5 bases). Germline loops: CDR1 SGHRS, CDR2 YFSETQ. The CDR3 length is 13 residues. Trimming stripped 4 bases from V and 7 bases from J, with 14 bases between. Here the CDR3 reads CASSPIGGVEAFF. DNA of the CDR3: TGCGCCAGCAGCCCCATCGGGGGGGTTGAAGCTTTCTTT.

This clonotype was seen a few times. The chain carries TRBV7-2 and TRBJ1-2, with 9 nucleotides matching TRBD1. Germline V gene sequence: CDR1 SGHTA, CDR2 FQGNSA. V gave up 1 base and J gave up 6 bases; unmatched junction bases: 9. This CDR3 has 16 amino acids. The CDR3, as DNA: TGTGCCAGCAGCTTAGGATCCGGGACAGGGAATGATGGCTACACCTTC. The encoded protein is CASSLGSGTGNDGYTF. Supplemented by reference TRBV7-2 and TRBJ1-2, the full variable domain reads GAGVSQSPSNKVTEKGKDVELRCDPISGHTALYWYRQSLGQGLEFLIYFQGNSAPDKSGLPSDRFSAERTGGSVSTLTIQRTQQEDSAVYLCASSLGSGTGNDGYTFGSGTRLTVV.

The chain uses TRBV7-2 and TRBJ2-1, with 8 bases identical to TRBD1. The V segment lost 5 bases and the J segment 7 bases; nucleotides outside the gene matches: 10. The CDR3 sequence is 15 residues long. CDR1 and CDR2 (germline): SGHTA, FQGNSA. CDR3 DNA: TGTGCCAGCAGCCCTAGACAGGGGAGAACGAATGAGCAGTTCTTC. It translates to CASSPRQGRTNEQFF.

The gene calls are TRBV6-1 and TRBJ2-2, with 9 bases aligning to TRBD1. Trimming at V came to 6 bases and at J to 6 bases, leaving 5 bases not matched to a gene. Germline assignment: CDR1 MNHNS and CDR2 SASEGT. The CDR3 totals 14 residues. DNA of the CDR3: TGTGCCAGCAGGACAGGGGGAAAAGCCGGGGAGCTGTTTTTT. Its protein product is CASRTGGKAGELFF.

V usage is TRBV27 and J usage is TRBJ2-7, with D tentatively TRBD1 or TRBD2 (5 bases each). V was clipped by 5 bases and J by 3 bases, with 17 bases between them. This CDR3 comprises 15 residues. Germline loops: CDR1 MNHEY, CDR2 SMNVEV (reference sequence). CDR3 bases: TGTGCCAGCAGTCCGGGGACCGAATCAGACTACGAGCAGTACTTC. It codes for CASSPGTESDYEQYF.

This clonotype was counted at least ten times. The chain links TRBV15 to TRBJ2-2; D possibly uses TRBD1 or TRBD2 (5 bases each). The germline gives CDR1 LNHNV, CDR2 YYDKDF (reference sequence). V was clipped by 8 bases and J by 7 bases, with 11 bases between them. The CDR3 contains 12 residues. CDR3 sequence reads: CATERGDGELFF. The DNA of the CDR3 is TGTGCCACCGAGAGGGGAGACGGGGAGCTGTTTTTT.

The chain has TRBV30 and TRBJ1-2; D is unclear. Trimming pared 2 bases from V and 4 bases from J, leaving 14 bases between. Germline assignment: CDR1 GTSNPN and CDR2 SVGIG (reference sequence). This CDR3 has 14 amino acids. The CDR3 sequence is CAWSYRAAFYGYTF. The CDR3 DNA reads as TGTGCCTGGAGTTACCGGGCCGCCTTCTATGGCTACACCTTC.